The 3 T cell receptor beta chains given below trace back to one sample, sequenced in a study of blood T cells in healthy people across ages. Primers used in a second PCR of roughly 7 to 11 cycles were a sample-barcoded 5' primer and a J-beta primer mix. TCRdb passed the 5' RACE reads through MiXCR, listing each CDR3 protein once. The top ten clones hold roughly two fifths of a sample with around 750,000 distinct CDR3 sequences, 53% of them seen once. Sequencing was performed on blood. Receptor source: a man of 80 years or more in good health.

In this sample, this clonotype turned up a few times. V and J are TRBV2 and TRBJ2-7, with D hard to call. CDR3 size: 15 residues. The germline V gene has CDR1 SNHLY and CDR2 FYNNEI. V was cut by 2 bases and J by 4 bases, with 15 bases left in between. DNA for the CDR3: TGTGCCAGCAGTGAACTAACCCCCTCGGTATACGAGCAGTACTTC. Protein product: CASSELTPSVYEQYF. Full variable domain (missing parts from reference TRBV2 and TRBJ2-7): EPEVTQTPSHQVTQMGQEVILRCVPISNHLYFYWYRQILGQKVEFLVSFYNNEISEKSEIFDDQFSVERPDGSNFTLKIRSTKLEDSAMYFCASSELTPSVYEQYFGPGTRLTVT.

CDR3 loop: CASTPRFVSSLGYTF. CDR3 DNA sequence: TGCGCCAGCACCCCAAGGTTCGTTTCCTCCCTGGGCTACACCTTC. The chain employs TRBV4-1 and TRBJ1-2; D ambiguous. The CDR3 has 15 amino acids. Deletions cut 7 bases from V and 8 bases from J, with 23 bases between. The germline V gene has CDR1 MGHRA and CDR2 YSYEKL.

The V and J genes are TRBV29-1 and TRBJ1-1; 7 nucleotides align to TRBD1. Trimming at V came to 3 bases and at J to 4 bases, leaving 2 bases not matched to a gene. Germline V gene data show CDR1 as SQVTM and CDR2 as ANQGSEA. CDR3 length equals 12 residues. CDR3 in amino acids: CSVEPGGTEAFF. CDR3 in DNA: TGCAGCGTTGAGCCAGGGGGCACTGAAGCTTTCTTT.